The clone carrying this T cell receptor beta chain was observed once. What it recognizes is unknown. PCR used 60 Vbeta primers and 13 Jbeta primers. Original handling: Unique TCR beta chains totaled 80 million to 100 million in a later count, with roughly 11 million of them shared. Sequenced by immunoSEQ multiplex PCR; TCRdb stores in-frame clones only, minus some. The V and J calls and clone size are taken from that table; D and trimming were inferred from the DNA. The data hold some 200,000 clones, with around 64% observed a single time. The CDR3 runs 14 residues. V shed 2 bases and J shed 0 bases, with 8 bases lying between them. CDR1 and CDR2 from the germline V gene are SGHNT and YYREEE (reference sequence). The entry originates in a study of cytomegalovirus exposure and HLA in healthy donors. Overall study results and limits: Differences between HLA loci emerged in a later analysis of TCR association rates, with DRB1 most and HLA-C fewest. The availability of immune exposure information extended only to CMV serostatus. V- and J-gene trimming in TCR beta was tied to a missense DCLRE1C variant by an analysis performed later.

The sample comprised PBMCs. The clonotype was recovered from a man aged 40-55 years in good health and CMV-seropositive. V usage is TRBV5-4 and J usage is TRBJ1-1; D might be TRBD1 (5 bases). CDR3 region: CASSFMTVNTEAFF. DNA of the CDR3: TGTGCCAGCAGCTTTATGACAGTGAACACTGAAGCTTTCTTT.